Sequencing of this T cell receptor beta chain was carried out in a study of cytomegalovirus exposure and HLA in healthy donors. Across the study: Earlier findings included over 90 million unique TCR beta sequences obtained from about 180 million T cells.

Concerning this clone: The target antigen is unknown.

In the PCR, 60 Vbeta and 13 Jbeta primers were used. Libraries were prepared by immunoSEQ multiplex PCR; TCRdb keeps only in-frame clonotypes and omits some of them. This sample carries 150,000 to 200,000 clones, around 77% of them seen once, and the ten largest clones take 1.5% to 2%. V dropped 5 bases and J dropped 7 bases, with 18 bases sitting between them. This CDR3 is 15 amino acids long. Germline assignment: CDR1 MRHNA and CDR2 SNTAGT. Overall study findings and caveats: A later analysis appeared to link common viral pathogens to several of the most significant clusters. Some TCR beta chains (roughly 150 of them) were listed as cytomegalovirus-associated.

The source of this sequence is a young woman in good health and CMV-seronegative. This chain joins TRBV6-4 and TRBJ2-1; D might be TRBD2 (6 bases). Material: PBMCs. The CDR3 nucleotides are TGTGCCAGCAGTCCCCACGGGAGTGGGGGGAATGAGCAGTTCTTC. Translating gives CASSPHGSGGNEQFF.